The clone carrying this T cell receptor beta chain was seen many times. The data derive from a study of human T cells and chemical hapten exposure. Time point here: patch test 1, 2 weeks after DPC sensitization. Treatment in this sample: therapeutic diphenylcyclopropenone sensitization with weekly scalp DPC. Single cDNA molecules in the library carried unique molecular identifiers attached during preparation. TCRdb fed the RACE reads into MiXCR, producing one record per CDR3 protein. There are around 99,000 distinct CDR3 sequences in the sample; about an eighth occur only once, and roughly 2.1% lies in the top ten. CDR3 length: 15 amino acids. Trimming removed 1 base from V and 2 bases from J; junction bases left unmatched: 2. CDR1 SQVTM and CDR2 ANQGSEA come from the germline V gene.

V and J are TRBV29-1 and TRBJ2-7, with TRBD2 matching 13 bases. The source is a middle-aged woman with alopecia areata. Some clones in this sample may be carry-over from other donors' samples. This specimen consisted of whole blood, obtained in connection with sensitization to the hapten diphenylcyclopropenone (DPC). The CDR3 DNA follows: TGCAGCGTTGAAGGGACTAGCGGGGGAACCTACGAGCAGTACTTC. Residues: CSVEGTSGGTYEQYF.